The 25 T cell receptor beta chains given below trace back to one sample, sequenced in a study of technical replicates of blood from a handful of donors. Sequencing was performed with immunoSEQ multiplex PCR; in TCRdb, only in-frame clones are kept and a portion is missing. The sample gives 65,000 to 80,000 clones, 80% to 95% of which show up once; approximately 0.4% is in the top ten. The sample consisted of T cells isolated from PBMCs. These receptor sequences come from a human donor in good health.

This chain links TRBV19 with TRBJ2-1; 8 bases are a match to TRBD2. Germline V CDR1 and CDR2: LNHDA, SQIVND (reference sequence). This CDR3 is built from 16 residues. The V and J ends lost 2 bases and 0 bases, in that order; junction bases with no gene match: 3. CDR3 sequence (DNA): TGTGCCAGTAGTATAAGGAGCGGGAGCTCCTACAATGAGCAGTTCTTC. It specifies CASSIRSGSSYNEQFF.

This clone was observed a few times. The V gene is TRBV19, the J gene TRBJ2-2; no clear D gene. In germline, CDR1 is LNHDA, CDR2 SQIVND (reference sequence). This CDR3 is built from 13 residues. The V and J ends lost 9 bases and 2 bases respectively, with 10 bases between them. CDR3 sequence reads: CASLELNTGELFF. The CDR3 nucleotides read TGTGCCAGCTTGGAGCTTAACACCGGGGAGCTGTTTTTT.

The V gene is TRBV7-3, the J gene TRBJ1-1; D ambiguous. This CDR3 has 15 residues. Germline-derived CDR1 and CDR2 are SGHTA and FQGTGA. V was cut by 1 base and J by 4 bases, with 13 bases left in between. The CDR3 DNA sequence: TGTGCCAGCAGCTTAAAGGCACCTGGAGCCACTGAAGCTTTCTTT. Encoded protein: CASSLKAPGATEAFF.

A single count supports this clone. The V and J genes are TRBV28 and TRBJ1-2; 7 bases are shared with TRBD1. J gave up 5 bases and V 2 bases, and 8 bases lay outside the gene matches. Germline V gene lookup returns CDR1 MDHEN and CDR2 SYDVKM. The CDR3 consists of 15 residues. The CDR3 reads CASSLTLDRDYGYTF. In DNA, the CDR3 is TGTGCCAGCAGTTTAACTCTCGACAGGGATTATGGCTACACCTTC.

This clone was picked up one time. The chain combines TRBV7-9 with TRBJ2-1; D might be TRBD1 (5 bases). This CDR3 has 13 residues. Germline assignment: CDR1 SEHNR and CDR2 FQNEAQ (reference sequence). V dropped 2 bases and J dropped 6 bases, with 8 bases sitting between them. CDR3 DNA: TGTGCCAGCAGCTTATGGGGCTCCAATGAGCAGTTCTTC. Translated, it gives CASSLWGSNEQFF. The full variable domain, with the rest looked up from reference TRBV7-9 and TRBJ2-1, is DTGVSQNPRHKITKRGQNVTFRCDPISEHNRLYWYRQTLGQGPEFLTYFQNEAQLEKSRLLSDRFSAERPKGSFSTLEIQRTEQGDSAMYLCASSLWGSNEQFFGPGTRLTVL.

The chain recombines TRBV25-1 with TRBJ1-1, with D maybe TRBD1 (6 bases). CDR3 length: 16 residues. V dropped 2 bases and J dropped 5 bases, with 18 bases sitting between them. CDR1 MGHDK and CDR2 SYGVNS come from the germline V gene. The CDR3 DNA reads TGTGCCAGCAGTGAAACGACAGGAGGCTCGAGGACTGAAGCTTTCTTT. This gives the protein CASSETTGGSRTEAFF.

The chain combines TRBV29-1 with TRBJ2-7; 9 positions match TRBD1. CDR3 size: 14 residues. The ends lost 0 bases at V and 3 bases at J; junction bases unmatched: 3. The germline V gene encodes CDR1 SQVTM and CDR2 ANQGSEA. CDR3 residues: CSVEDQGQGYEQYF. CDR3 bases: TGCAGCGTTGAAGATCAGGGACAGGGCTACGAGCAGTACTTC.

This clone was detected once. V usage is TRBV30 and J usage is TRBJ2-7; D call uncertain. The CDR3 sequence is 13 residues long. The V and J ends lost 0 bases and 4 bases respectively, with 10 bases between them. Germline CDR1 reads GTSNPN; CDR2 reads SVGIG (reference sequence). CDR3 region: CAWSVDGAYEQYF. In DNA form, the CDR3 reads TGTGCCTGGAGTGTCGATGGAGCTTACGAGCAGTACTTC.

This rearrangement joins TRBV9 to TRBJ2-5; 7 positions match TRBD2. With 3 bases clipped from V and 3 bases from J, the junction kept 8 bases outside the gene matches. CDR3 length: 15 residues. Germline CDR1 is SGDLS and CDR2 is YYNGEE. The CDR3 reads CASSAGTINKETQYF. CDR3 DNA sequence: TGTGCCAGCAGCGCCGGGACTATCAATAAAGAGACCCAGTACTTC.

The sample holds a few counts of this clone. The chain carries TRBV10-3 and TRBJ2-7, with D uncertain. CDR3 length: 15 amino acids. Germline lookup yields CDR1 ENHRY and CDR2 SYGVKD. Trimming took 4 bases from V and 2 from J, leaving 15 bases between them. The CDR3 protein is CAISGGQENPYEQYF. In DNA form, the CDR3 reads TGTGCCATCAGTGGTGGCCAGGAAAATCCCTACGAGCAGTACTTC.

V and J are TRBV6-1 and TRBJ2-2; 7 bases line up with TRBD2. J was trimmed by 7 bases and V by 3 bases; bases with no gene match: 8. CDR1 is MNHNS, CDR2 SASEGT, per germline. There are 15 residues in the CDR3. For the CDR3, the DNA is TGTGCCAGCAGTGAGCTAGCGGCAGCGGTCGGGGAGCTGTTTTTT. Its translation: CASSELAAAVGELFF.

As concerns this clone: Distinct nucleotide sequences in the sample also encode this CDR3. The chain links TRBV5-1 to TRBJ2-3; D might be TRBD2 (7 bases). The CDR3 covers 14 residues. The V gene lost 0 bases and the J gene lost 6 bases, with 11 bases spanning the gap. CDR1 SGHRS and CDR2 YFSETQ come from the germline V gene. CDR3 loop: CASSLVAGADTQYF. CDR3 nucleotide sequence: TGCGCCAGCAGCTTGGTGGCGGGGGCGGATACGCAGTATTTT.

The chain uses TRBV5-6 and TRBJ2-7; TRBD1 matches at 8 bases. The CDR3 has 14 residues. Germline loops: CDR1 SGHDT, CDR2 YYEEEE. V was clipped by 6 bases and J by 3 bases; unmatched bases: 8. For the CDR3, the DNA is TGTGCCAGCACCGCTCTGGACAGGGTCTACGAGCAGTACTTC. This translates into CASTALDRVYEQYF.

The chain carries TRBV4-3 and TRBJ2-1; 8 bases are a match to TRBD2. Germline V lookup: CDR1 LGHNA, CDR2 YSLEER. Trimming took 1 base from V and 12 from J; bases not matched to a gene: 11. This CDR3 region has 15 residues. CDR3 sequence: CASSQVTSGGGGQFF. The CDR3 region has the DNA TGCGCCAGCAGCCAAGTTACTAGCGGAGGGGGTGGGCAGTTCTTC.

The rearrangement uses TRBV1 and TRBJ1-1; the table's TRBD1 call for D was not verified on the DNA. TRBV1 is a pseudogene. The CDR3 is 14 residues long. The CDR3 sequence is CTSSQVSGNTEAFF. In nucleotides, the CDR3 is TGCACCAGCAGCCAAGTTTCAGGGAACACTGAAGCTTTCTTT.

The gene calls are TRBV5-6 and TRBJ2-7, with 9 bases matching TRBD2. The CDR3 has 15 residues. The V gene's germline CDR1 is SGHDT and CDR2 YYEEEE. After removal of 6 bases from V and 2 bases from J, the junction contained 9 bases not matched to a gene. The CDR3 loop is CASIPRLAETYEQYF. The CDR3, as DNA: TGTGCCAGCATCCCCCGACTAGCGGAAACCTACGAGCAGTACTTC.

This chain joins TRBV19 and TRBJ2-1, with 7 positions matching TRBD2. The CDR3 sequence is 15 residues long. Trimming took 3 bases from V and 2 from J; bases not matched to a gene: 4. CDR1 and CDR2 (germline): LNHDA, SQIVND (reference sequence). CDR3 DNA sequence: TGTGCCAGTAGTATGGAGGGAGGGACCTACAATGAGCAGTTCTTC. Protein product: CASSMEGGTYNEQFF.

The chain carries TRBV29-1 and TRBJ2-1, with 11 bases aligning to TRBD2. The V gene end was trimmed by 3 bases and the J gene end by 3 bases; junction bases not matched to a gene: 1. Looked up from germline, CDR1 is SQVTM and CDR2 is ANQGSEA. The CDR3 is 14 amino acids. Here the CDR3 reads CSVEGLADYNEQFF. The CDR3 DNA reads as TGCAGCGTTGAGGGACTAGCGGACTACAATGAGCAGTTCTTC.

The chain has TRBV6-5 and TRBJ2-7; D not certain. This CDR3 contains 16 residues. Per germline, CDR1 MNHEY and CDR2 SVGAGI. Trimming took off 0 bases at V and 2 bases at J, with 14 bases between the two ends. CDR3 sequence reads: CASSYSNYYLAYEQYF. The CDR3, as DNA: TGTGCCAGCAGTTACTCTAACTACTATCTGGCCTACGAGCAGTACTTC.

The chain joins TRBV29-1 to TRBJ2-2; perhaps TRBD2 as D (5 bases). Trimming took off 5 bases at V and 0 bases at J, with 10 bases between the two ends. This CDR3 comprises 14 residues. From germline, CDR1 is SQVTM and CDR2 ANQGSEA. CDR3 residues: CSVLSGTNTGELFF. CDR3 nucleotide sequence: TGCAGCGTTCTTTCGGGAACGAACACCGGGGAGCTGTTTTTT.

The V and J genes are TRBV19 and TRBJ2-4; TRBD2 matches 7 bases. The CDR3 has 14 amino acids. V was pared by 6 bases and J by 9 bases, with 11 bases of the junction left unmatched. Per the germline V gene, CDR1 is LNHDA and CDR2 is SQIVND (reference sequence). This chain's CDR3 is CASSLPMGGSIQYF. DNA of the CDR3: TGTGCCAGTAGCCTCCCAATGGGAGGGAGCATTCAGTACTTC.

The chain combines TRBV28 with TRBJ1-3, with TRBD1 as a possible D gene (6 bases). The CDR3 runs 14 residues. Germline values: CDR1 MDHEN, CDR2 SYDVKM. Trimming shortened V by 6 bases and J by 1 base, and 10 bases separated the two germline ends. In DNA, the CDR3 is TGTGCCAGCAGGCACACAGGGTCTGGAAACACCATATATTTT. This sequence encodes CASRHTGSGNTIYF.

The chain links TRBV6-5 to TRBJ2-3; 12 positions agree with TRBD1. The V gene end was trimmed by 5 bases and the J gene end by 3 bases; junction bases not matched to a gene: 3. The V gene's germline CDR1 is MNHEY and CDR2 SVGAGI. The CDR3 covers 15 residues. The CDR3 sequence is CASSGDRGLTDTQYF. DNA for the CDR3: TGTGCCAGCAGTGGGGACAGGGGGCTAACAGATACGCAGTATTTT.

The count of this clone is one. This chain uses TRBV10-1 with TRBJ2-2; D remains ambiguous. Trimming stripped 6 bases from V and 2 bases from J, with 4 bases between. The length of the CDR3 is 12 residues. From germline, CDR1 is WNHNN and CDR2 SYGVQD (reference sequence). CDR3 region: CASSHNTGELFF. DNA for the CDR3: TGCGCCAGCAGCCATAACACCGGGGAGCTGTTTTTT.

In its sample, this clone was seen a few times. The J gene is TRBJ2-7, the V gene TRBV5-6; tentative D call: TRBD2 (5 bases). The V end lost 3 bases, the J end lost 2 bases, and 15 bases lay between the germline ends. The CDR3 is made up of 15 amino acids. Germline V CDR1 and CDR2: SGHDT, YYEEEE. CDR3 nucleotide sequence: TGTGCCAGCAGCTCGACTAACGAGGTCCCCTACGAGCAGTACTTC. Encoded protein: CASSSTNEVPYEQYF.